Included here is one TCR beta chain sequence, with context. The sample belongs to a study of OX40 agonist ivuxolimab in advanced cancers. The CDR3 loop spans 13 amino acids. Germline CDR1 is GTSNPN and CDR2 is SVGIG (reference sequence). The J segment lost 6 bases and the V segment lost 3 bases, leaving 2 bases of the junction unmatched. Profiled with immunoSEQ multiplex PCR; TCRdb holds only in-frame clones, not every one. The top ten hold around 6.8% of the sample, which has more than 35,000 clones, approximately 80% seen once. This TCR came from an adult with an advanced solid tumor such as melanoma, head and neck, liver or kidney cancer. The V call is TRBV30, the J call TRBJ2-2; 9 bases align to TRBD1. The sample consisted of CD4+ or CD8+ T cells sorted from blood, taken in a trial of the OX40 agonist ivuxolimab. This chain's CDR3 is CAWRQGASGELFF. CDR3 in DNA: TGTGCCTGGAGACAGGGGGCGTCCGGGGAGCTGTTTTTT.